The 8 T cell receptor beta chains below all came from one sample that was sequenced in a study of blood T cell repertoires in COVID-19. Only in-frame clones appear in the TCRdb table, and some are missing; sequencing was by immunoSEQ multiplex PCR. The sample shows about 160,000 clones, over 70% of them seen only once. The source material was peripheral blood. Receptors were obtained from a man between 65 and 85 years old with acute or convalescent COVID-19.

The rearrangement joins TRBV18 to TRBJ2-5; possible D gene TRBD2, 6 bases. CDR3 length: 15 amino acids. Germline V gives CDR1 KGHSH, CDR2 LQKENI. Trimming took 2 bases from V and 2 from J, leaving 12 bases between them. In DNA, the CDR3 is TGTGCCAGCTCACCAACGGAGGGAAGACAAGAGACCCAGTACTTC. Encoded protein: CASSPTEGRQETQYF.

This chain uses TRBV29-1 with TRBJ2-5, with D perhaps TRBD2 (6 bases). The CDR3 runs 13 residues. V lost 3 bases to trimming and J lost 3 bases, with 11 bases between them. Per germline, CDR1 SQVTM and CDR2 ANQGSEA. The CDR3 coding sequence is TGCAGCGTTGATTGGCTAGCGAAAGAGACCCAGTACTTC. Translation: CSVDWLAKETQYF. Combining the CDR3 with reference TRBV29-1 and TRBJ2-5 gives the whole variable domain SAVISQKPSRDICQRGTSLTIQCQVDSQVTMMFWYRQQPGQSLTLIATANQGSEATYESGFVIDKFPISRPNLTFSTLTVSNMSPEDSSIYLCSVDWLAKETQYFGPGTRLLVL.

The chain couples TRBV27 to TRBJ1-1, with D tentatively TRBD1 (6 bases). This CDR3 spans 15 amino acids. V was cut by 5 bases and J by 4 bases, with 17 bases left in between. Germline CDR1 is MNHEY and CDR2 is SMNVEV (reference sequence). CDR3 coding DNA: TGTGCCAGCAGTGCTCTCCCATCAGGGGCCACTGAAGCTTTCTTT. Translation gives CASSALPSGATEAFF.

V is TRBV12-3 or TRBV12-4 and J is TRBJ2-7; 7 bases align to TRBD2. The junction had 3 bases not matched to a gene; V was cut back by 5 bases and J by 5 bases. CDR3 size: 12 residues. CDR3: CASSPRGDEQYF. DNA for the CDR3: TGTGCCAGCAGTCCCCGGGGGGACGAGCAGTACTTC.

This clone has more than one count but fewer than ten. The chain carries TRBV6-5 and TRBJ1-5, with D possibly being TRBD1 (5 bases). Germline V lookup: CDR1 MNHEY, CDR2 SVGAGI. With 0 bases removed from V and 8 bases from J, the gap between germline ends came to 11 bases. The CDR3 spans 14 residues. CDR3 nucleotides: TGTGCCAGCAGTTACTCTCAGGGTCGGAAGCCCCAGCATTTT. Protein product: CASSYSQGRKPQHF.

The J gene is TRBJ2-1, the V gene TRBV6-2 or TRBV6-3; a possible D gene is TRBD2 (5 bases). Germline V gene lookup returns CDR1 MNHEY and CDR2 SVGEGT. V was clipped by 2 bases and J by 7 bases, with 9 bases between them. This CDR3 is 13 amino acids long. The CDR3 protein is CASSYGEWNEQFF. CDR3 coding DNA: TGTGCCAGCAGTTACGGGGAGTGGAATGAGCAGTTCTTC.

A few counts support this clone. The genes are TRBV19 and TRBJ2-7, with D maybe TRBD2 (6 bases). CDR1 is LNHDA and CDR2 is SQIVND in the germline V gene (reference sequence). Trimming cost V 4 bases and J 0 bases, with 13 bases left between them. The CDR3 is 15 residues long. This CDR3 is CASSRLGGASYEQYF. In DNA form, the CDR3 reads TGTGCCAGTAGTAGATTGGGGGGAGCCTCCTACGAGCAGTACTTC. The variable domain in full, completed from reference TRBV19 and TRBJ2-7, reads DGGITQSPKYLFRKEGQNVTLSCEQNLNHDAMYWYRQDPGQGLRLIYYSQIVNDFQKGDIAEGYSVSREKKESFPLTVTSAQKNPTAFYLCASSRLGGASYEQYFGPGTRLTVT.

CDR3 sequence: CASSAGGGSNNQPQHF. For the CDR3, the DNA is TGTGCCAGTAGCGCGGGGGGTGGAAGTAACAATCAGCCCCAGCATTTT. The V gene is TRBV19, the J gene TRBJ1-5, with TRBD1 as a possible D gene (5 bases). V was pared by 6 bases and J by 3 bases, with 18 bases between. This CDR3 is built from 16 residues. CDR1 is LNHDA, CDR2 SQIVND, per germline (reference sequence).